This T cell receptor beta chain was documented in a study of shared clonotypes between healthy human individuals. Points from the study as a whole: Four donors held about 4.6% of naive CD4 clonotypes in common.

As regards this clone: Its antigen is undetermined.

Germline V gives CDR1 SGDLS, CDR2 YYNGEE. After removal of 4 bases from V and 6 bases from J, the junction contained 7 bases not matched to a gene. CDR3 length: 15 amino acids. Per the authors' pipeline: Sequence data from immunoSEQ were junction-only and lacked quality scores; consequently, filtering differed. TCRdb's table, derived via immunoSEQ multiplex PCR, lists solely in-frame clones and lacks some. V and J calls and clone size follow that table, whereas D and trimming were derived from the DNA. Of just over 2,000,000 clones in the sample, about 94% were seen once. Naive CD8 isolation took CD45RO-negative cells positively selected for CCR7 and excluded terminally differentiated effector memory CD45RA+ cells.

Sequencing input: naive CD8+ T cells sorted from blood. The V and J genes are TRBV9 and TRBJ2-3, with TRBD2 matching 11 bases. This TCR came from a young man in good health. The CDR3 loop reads CASSSSGRSWDTQYF. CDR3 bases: TGTGCCAGCAGCTCTAGCGGGAGGAGTTGGGATACGCAGTATTTT.